A selection of T cell receptor beta chains follows, all from one sample in a study of blood T cell repertoires in COVID-19. Clones were read by immunoSEQ multiplex PCR, and TCRdb kept only the in-frame ones, dropping some. The table shows approximately 380,000 clones, with around 90% occurring only once. The specimen was PBMCs or T cells enriched from blood (not recorded which). These receptors originate from a woman aged 18-30 years who had recovered from COVID-19. Both conserved end residues are trimmed from each CDR3. Each record gives: V gene, J gene, CDR3 protein.

V gene: TRBV28
J gene: TRBJ2-3
CDR3 protein: ASSLETSGGVYTQY

V gene: TRBV28
J gene: TRBJ2-7
CDR3 protein: ASRPGSYEQY

V gene: TRBV13
J gene: TRBJ1-1
CDR3 protein: ASSLGIGGNTEAF

V gene: TRBV5-1
J gene: TRBJ2-1
CDR3 protein: ASSFTMDNEQF

V gene: TRBV10-1
J gene: TRBJ2-3
CDR3 protein: ASSDHGTGADTQY

V gene: TRBV6-5
J gene: TRBJ1-1
CDR3 protein: ASSIRTGWDTEAF

V gene: TRBV5-1
J gene: TRBJ1-1
CDR3 protein: ASSLPGLNTEAF

V gene: TRBV6-2/TRBV6-3
J gene: TRBJ1-5
CDR3 protein: ASSYGQSNQPQH

V gene: TRBV6-2/TRBV6-3
J gene: TRBJ1-2
CDR3 protein: ASSSKWGGSGYGYT

V gene: TRBV6-1
J gene: TRBJ2-2
CDR3 protein: ASSDLVTGGGGELF

V gene: TRBV6-6
J gene: TRBJ2-2
CDR3 protein: ASSYRATTGELF

V gene: TRBV5-4
J gene: TRBJ2-7
CDR3 protein: ASSLEERDPTYEQY

V gene: TRBV5-6
J gene: TRBJ1-2
CDR3 protein: ASSRLINYGYT

V gene: TRBV7-2
J gene: TRBJ1-4
CDR3 protein: ASRIGGGELF

V gene: TRBV11-1
J gene: TRBJ2-6
CDR3 protein: ASSLLRTSGANVLT

V gene: TRBV6-1
J gene: TRBJ2-5
CDR3 protein: ASSEKPLYQETQY

V gene: TRBV18
J gene: TRBJ2-1
CDR3 protein: ASSLGLSAYNEQF

V gene: TRBV2
J gene: TRBJ1-1
CDR3 protein: ASSERIGRGNTEAF

V gene: TRBV28
J gene: TRBJ2-7
CDR3 protein: ASLSDRNEQY

V gene: TRBV27
J gene: TRBJ2-2
CDR3 protein: ASSTPLGLGTGELF

V gene: TRBV6-1
J gene: TRBJ1-2
CDR3 protein: ASSDTDRGGYGYT

V gene: TRBV6-1
J gene: TRBJ2-7
CDR3 protein: ASSEGEGFYEQY

V gene: TRBV10-3
J gene: TRBJ1-2
CDR3 protein: AISESEGANYGYT

V gene: TRBV24-1
J gene: TRBJ2-1
CDR3 protein: ATSDVPGQGKF

V gene: TRBV7-9
J gene: TRBJ2-7
CDR3 protein: ASSLTSEQY

V gene: TRBV6-2/TRBV6-3
J gene: TRBJ2-1
CDR3 protein: ASSSGGLNEQF

V gene: TRBV9
J gene: TRBJ1-6
CDR3 protein: ASSHIGGSNSPLH

V gene: TRBV9
J gene: TRBJ2-1
CDR3 protein: ASSVHYNEQF

V gene: TRBV24-1
J gene: TRBJ1-4
CDR3 protein: ATSQAVKSQQKLF

V gene: TRBV29-1
J gene: TRBJ1-1
CDR3 protein: SVYGQGAEAF

V gene: TRBV13
J gene: TRBJ2-7
CDR3 protein: ASSPQGKYEQY

V gene: TRBV6-5
J gene: TRBJ1-6
CDR3 protein: ASSLDRVGNSPLH

V gene: TRBV20-1
J gene: TRBJ2-1
CDR3 protein: SARQRVEQF

V gene: TRBV20-1
J gene: TRBJ1-1
CDR3 protein: SASVYGTANTEAF

V gene: TRBV5-1
J gene: TRBJ1-2
CDR3 protein: ASSLTGMANYGYT

V gene: TRBV16
J gene: TRBJ1-2
CDR3 protein: ASSPDWSYGYT

V gene: TRBV29-1
J gene: TRBJ1-2
CDR3 protein: SMVALSGHNYGYT

V gene: TRBV7-9
J gene: TRBJ1-1
CDR3 protein: ASSPGGMSNTEAF

V gene: TRBV28
J gene: TRBJ1-2
CDR3 protein: ASSLSYRAGGYT

V gene: TRBV19
J gene: TRBJ2-1
CDR3 protein: ASSIQGLTSNEQF

V gene: TRBV9
J gene: TRBJ2-2
CDR3 protein: ASSVESTELTGELF

V gene: TRBV10-3
J gene: TRBJ2-7
CDR3 protein: AISDGTGSREQY

V gene: TRBV15
J gene: TRBJ2-5
CDR3 protein: ATSWLTGGETQY

V gene: TRBV6-5
J gene: TRBJ2-7
CDR3 protein: ASSYRAGGYEQY

V gene: TRBV4-3
J gene: TRBJ2-7
CDR3 protein: ASSYRETSYEQY

V gene: TRBV7-3
J gene: TRBJ2-2
CDR3 protein: ASSLSSAGGELF

V gene: TRBV15
J gene: TRBJ1-1
CDR3 protein: ATSRGKGGSEAF

V gene: TRBV18
J gene: TRBJ1-5
CDR3 protein: ASSPRQDSNQPQH

V gene: TRBV6-5
J gene: TRBJ2-7
CDR3 protein: ASSYTVGVEQY

V gene: TRBV5-1
J gene: TRBJ1-4
CDR3 protein: ASSARPANEKLF

V gene: TRBV6-4
J gene: TRBJ2-1
CDR3 protein: ASSDGGGEYNEQF

V gene: TRBV7-9
J gene: TRBJ2-1
CDR3 protein: ASSERGDNEQF